A selection of T cell receptor beta chains follows, all from one sample in a study of cytomegalovirus exposure and HLA in healthy donors. Profiled with immunoSEQ multiplex PCR; TCRdb holds only in-frame clones, not every one. Of some 87,000 clones listed, about three quarters are singletons. Sequencing was done on a sample of PBMCs. The receptors originated from a man over 45 in good health and CMV-seropositive. Both conserved end residues are part of each CDR3. D genes are given only for firm matches. Clone size is not always given. Where it is, it says once, few, many or a class for expanded clones.

size | J | V | D | CDR3 | DNA
- | TRBJ1-6 | TRBV11-2 | - | CASSFPRDSPLHF | TGTGCCAGCAGCTTCCCGAGGGATTCACCCCTCCACTTT
once | TRBJ1-4 | TRBV5-8 | TRBD1 | CASSSKGTADEKLFF | TGTGCCAGCAGCTCGAAAGGGACAGCAGACGAAAAACTGTTTTTT
few | TRBJ2-3 | TRBV7-2 | TRBD2 | CASSLRLAGGRTDTQYF | TGTGCCAGCAGCCTGCGTCTAGCGGGGGGGCGGACAGATACGCAGTATTTT
- | TRBJ2-3 | TRBV30 | TRBD2 | CAWSRRGGLRTDTQYF | TGTGCCTGGAGTAGGCGGGGGGGCCTGAGGACAGATACGCAGTATTTT
- | TRBJ2-2 | TRBV28 | - | CASSSPTYTGELFF | TGTGCCAGCAGTTCCCCTACTTACACCGGGGAGCTGTTTTTT
few | TRBJ2-3 | TRBV4-3 | - | CASSQERKLDTQYF | TGCGCCAGCAGCCAAGAGAGGAAGTTAGATACGCAGTATTTT
few | TRBJ2-7 | TRBV18 | TRBD1 | CASSRDREEQYF | TGTGCCAGCTCAAGGGACAGAGAAGAGCAGTACTTC
- | TRBJ1-5 | TRBV5-1 | TRBD1 | CASSGGTGDSNQPQNF | TGCGCCAGCAGCGGAGGGACAGGAGATAGCAATCAGCCCCAGAATTTT
- | TRBJ1-6 | TRBV19 | - | CASSIGGGVDSPLHF | TGTGCCAGTAGTATAGGCGGAGGGGTCGATTCACCCCTCCACTTT
- | TRBJ2-7 | TRBV7-8 | TRBD2 | CASSIVGLAGGTYEQYF | TGTGCCAGCAGCATAGTGGGACTAGCGGGGGGGACCTACGAGCAGTACTTC
- | TRBJ1-5 | TRBV6-5 | - | CASGGGSQPQHF | TGTGCCAGCGGGGGGGGCTCTCAGCCCCAGCATTTT
- | TRBJ2-7 | TRBV7-7 | - | CASSLAQGNGYEQYF | TGTGCCAGCAGCTTAGCACAGGGAAACGGGTACGAGCAGTACTTC
- | TRBJ2-5 | TRBV27 | TRBD2 | CASRARASGAETQYF | TGTGCCAGCAGGGCCCGGGCTAGCGGGGCAGAGACCCAGTACTTC
- | TRBJ2-5 | TRBV10-3 | - | CAISESSADPYQETQYF | TGTGCCATCAGTGAGTCATCAGCGGATCCTTACCAAGAGACCCAGTACTTC
- | TRBJ1-5 | TRBV9 | TRBD1 | CASSVGQGAYQPQHF | TGTGCCAGCAGCGTAGGGCAGGGGGCATATCAGCCCCAGCATTTT
- | TRBJ2-7 | TRBV30 | - | CAWSRGVYRDFTSYEQYF | TGTGCCTGGAGTAGAGGGGTATACCGGGACTTCACCTCCTACGAGCAGTACTTC
- | TRBJ1-3 | TRBV5-6 | TRBD1 | CASSTRGNVSGNTIYF | TGTGCCAGCAGCACCAGGGGGAATGTTTCTGGAAACACCATATATTTT
- | TRBJ1-1 | TRBV21-1 | - | CASLEAGVNTEAFF | TGTGCCAGCTTGGAGGCAGGGGTGAACACTGAAGCTTTCTTT
- | TRBJ2-7 | TRBV18 | TRBD2 | CASSPLASGSYEQYF | TGTGCCAGCTCACCTTTGGCTAGCGGTTCCTACGAGCAGTACTTC
- | TRBJ2-2 | TRBV5-6 | TRBD1 | CASSWGQITGELFF | TGTGCCAGCAGCTGGGGACAGATCACCGGGGAGCTGTTTTTT
- | TRBJ1-6 | TRBV13 | - | CASSLGREAYNSPLHF | TGTGCCAGCAGCTTAGGCAGGGAAGCATATAATTCACCCCTCCACTTT
- | TRBJ2-3 | TRBV28 | TRBD2 | CASSPRRGVSDTQYF | TGTGCCAGCAGTCCCAGGCGGGGGGTGTCAGATACGCAGTATTTT